This TCR beta chain was captured in a study of T cells after yellow fever vaccination. Each CDR3 protein is one row after TCRdb ran MiXCR on the 5' RACE reads. This sample has roughly 500,000 distinct CDR3 sequences, with about 19% found just once. Study-wide findings and caveats: The study re-detected most primary-vaccination clones after the booster (approximately 97% CD4, 80% to 90% CD8).

The sample holds a few counts of this clonotype. Its antigen is undetermined. Looked up from germline, CDR1 is SGHRS and CDR2 is YFSETQ. The CDR3 sequence is 15 residues long. The V gene lost 4 bases and the J gene lost 4 bases, with 14 bases spanning the gap. This clonotype was sampled from a man in his thirties or forties who received the YFV17D yellow fever vaccine. This sample comprised PBMCs, obtained 15 days after the yellow fever booster vaccination. The chain joins TRBV5-1 to TRBJ2-2; D not certain. CDR3 bases: TGCGCCAGCAGCCTTAGTCTAGGGTTCACCGGGGAGCTGTTTTTT. Translated, it gives CASSLSLGFTGELFF. Drawing the rest from reference TRBV5-1 and TRBJ2-2, the complete variable domain is KAGVTQTPRYLIKTRGQQVTLSCSPISGHRSVSWYQQTPGQGLQFLFEYFSETQRNKGNFPGRFSGRQFSNSRSEMNVSTLELGDSALYLCASSLSLGFTGELFFGEGSRLTVL.